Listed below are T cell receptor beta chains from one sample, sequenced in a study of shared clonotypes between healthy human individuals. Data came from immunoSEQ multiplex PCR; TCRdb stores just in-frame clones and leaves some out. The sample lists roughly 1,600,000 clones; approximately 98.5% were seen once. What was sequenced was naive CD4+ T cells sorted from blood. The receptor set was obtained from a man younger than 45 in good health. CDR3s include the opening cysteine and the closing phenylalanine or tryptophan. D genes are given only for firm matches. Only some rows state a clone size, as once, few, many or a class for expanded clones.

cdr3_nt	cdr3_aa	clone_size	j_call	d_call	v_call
TGTGCCAGCAGCCAAAGACAGGGGGAAACCGGGGAGCTGTTTTTT	CASSQRQGETGELFF	-	TRBJ2-2	TRBD1	TRBV14
TGTGCCAGCAGCTTACAATGGCCCTCCACAGATACGCAGTATTTT	CASSLQWPSTDTQYF	-	TRBJ2-3	-	TRBV7-2
TGTGCCAGCAGCCCCGGGGGCTTACCCTACGAGCAGTACTTC	CASSPGGLPYEQYF	-	TRBJ2-7	-	TRBV7-3
TGTGCCAGTAGTTCGGACAGGCCCGAGCAGTACTTC	CASSSDRPEQYF	-	TRBJ2-7	TRBD1	TRBV19
TGTGCCATCCGACCGGGGCCTAGAGGCTACACCTTC	CAIRPGPRGYTF	-	TRBJ1-2	-	TRBV28
TGTGCCACCAGACGACTAGCGGGCGTTACGGGGTACGAGCAGTACTTC	CATRRLAGVTGYEQYF	-	TRBJ2-7	TRBD2	TRBV28
TGTGCCAGCAGCGCTGGACTAGCAAGCTCCTACAATGAGCAGTTCTTC	CASSAGLASSYNEQFF	-	TRBJ2-1	TRBD2	TRBV7-9
TGCAGCGTTGAATTTTCAGCCTCCTCCCGTCCCTACGAGCAGTACTTC	CSVEFSASSRPYEQYF	-	TRBJ2-7	-	TRBV29-1
TGTGCCAGCAGCCTAAGACTAGGCCACGAGCAGTACTTC	CASSLRLGHEQYF	-	TRBJ2-7	-	TRBV5-4
TGTGCCAGCAGCCCTAGCGGGAGCTACCGAGAGCAGTACTTC	CASSPSGSYREQYF	-	TRBJ2-7	TRBD2	TRBV5-4
TGTGCCAGCAGCTTAGGGTGGCTAGCCGACTACAATGAGCAGTTCTTC	CASSLGWLADYNEQFF	-	TRBJ2-1	-	TRBV7-8
TGTGCCAGCAGTTTGTCAGGGGCCTACGCCATCCACCAAGAGACCCAGTACTTC	CASSLSGAYAIHQETQYF	-	TRBJ2-5	-	TRBV28
TGCAGCGTTGTAGCACAGCTGAACACTGAAGCTTTCTTT	CSVVAQLNTEAFF	-	TRBJ1-1	-	TRBV29-1
TGTGCTCCCCAACGGAGGCAGGGGACGCTCAATACAGATACGCAGTATTTT	CAPQRRQGTLNTDTQYF	-	TRBJ2-3	-	TRBV30
TGCGCCAGCAGCTCAGCGGCATTTTCCAATGAGCAGTTCTTC	CASSSAAFSNEQFF	once	TRBJ2-1	-	TRBV5-1
TGTGCCAGCAGTCCCCCCGGCGGACTAGCCGGGCGGGAGACCCAGTACTTC	CASSPPGGLAGRETQYF	-	TRBJ2-5	TRBD2	TRBV28
TGTGCCAGCAGCAAGGCTTGGCCCCAGCATTTT	CASSKAWPQHF	-	TRBJ1-5	-	TRBV7-4
TGTGCCAGCAGTCTTAGAGCGGGAGTCTTTAATGAGCAGTTCTTC	CASSLRAGVFNEQFF	-	TRBJ2-1	TRBD2	TRBV27
TGTGCCAGCAGCTTTGGGGGGATCCAAGAGACCCAGTACTTC	CASSFGGIQETQYF	-	TRBJ2-5	-	TRBV5-5
TGTGCCAGCAGTGACCGGGGACTGATCTCTGGAAACACCATATATTTT	CASSDRGLISGNTIYF	-	TRBJ1-3	-	TRBV6-4
TGTGCCAGCAGCTTATTGGGGACCACAGATACGCAGTATTTT	CASSLLGTTDTQYF	-	TRBJ2-3	-	TRBV7-9
TGCGCCAGCAACGGCAGACAAAACGAGCAGTACTTC	CASNGRQNEQYF	once	TRBJ2-7	-	TRBV10-2
TGTGCCATCAGTGAGTCGTCCCTCGGCGGCAGATTCTACAATGAGCAGTTCTTC	CAISESSLGGRFYNEQFF	-	TRBJ2-1	-	TRBV10-3
TGTGCCAGCAGCCAAGGGACAGCCCAGTTCTTC	CASSQGTAQFF	-	TRBJ2-1	TRBD1	TRBV7-2
TGTGCCAGCAGCTTAGCTGGGGAGCTGTTTTTT	CASSLAGELFF	-	TRBJ2-2	-	TRBV7-2
TGTGCCACCAGAAAAATAGCGGGAGGCCTTGGCGAGCAGTACTTC	CATRKIAGGLGEQYF	-	TRBJ2-7	TRBD2	TRBV15
TGTGCCAGCAGTTTATCGTCCTTGAATCGTAACGAGCAGTACTTC	CASSLSSLNRNEQYF	once	TRBJ2-7	-	TRBV28
TGTGCCAGCAGTTTTGACAGGAACTATGGCTACACCTTC	CASSFDRNYGYTF	-	TRBJ1-2	-	TRBV28